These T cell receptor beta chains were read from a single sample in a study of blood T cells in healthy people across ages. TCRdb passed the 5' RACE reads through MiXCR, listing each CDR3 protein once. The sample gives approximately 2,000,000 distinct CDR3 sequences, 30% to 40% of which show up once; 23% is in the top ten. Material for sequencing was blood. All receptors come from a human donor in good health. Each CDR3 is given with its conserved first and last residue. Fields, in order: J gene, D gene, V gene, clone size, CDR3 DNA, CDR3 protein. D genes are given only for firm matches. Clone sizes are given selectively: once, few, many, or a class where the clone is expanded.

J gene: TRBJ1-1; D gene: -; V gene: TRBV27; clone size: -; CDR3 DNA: TGTGCCAGCTGTGTGTCTGGAAACACTGAAGCTTTCTTT; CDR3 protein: CASCVSGNTEAFF
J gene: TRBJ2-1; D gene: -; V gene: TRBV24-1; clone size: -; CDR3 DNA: TGTGCCACCAGTGATATGCGTTACAATGAGCAGTTCTTC; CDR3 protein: CATSDMRYNEQFF
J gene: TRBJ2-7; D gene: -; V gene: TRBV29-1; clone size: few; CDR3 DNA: TGCAGCGTTGCAAAGGCTATAGGACAGAGAACCTACGAGCAGTACTTC; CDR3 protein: CSVAKAIGQRTYEQYF
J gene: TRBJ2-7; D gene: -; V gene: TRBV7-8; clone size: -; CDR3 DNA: TGTGCCAGCAGCTTAGCGCAGCAGGGCTACGAGCAGTACTTC; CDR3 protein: CASSLAQQGYEQYF
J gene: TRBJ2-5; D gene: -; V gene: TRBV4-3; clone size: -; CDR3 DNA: TGCGCCAGCAGCCAATCTTTGGGAGAGACCCAGTACTTC; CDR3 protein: CASSQSLGETQYF
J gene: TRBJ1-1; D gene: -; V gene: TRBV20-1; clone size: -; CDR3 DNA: TGCAGTGCTTTTCACCGGGGCGGTCGAGAAGCTTTCTTT; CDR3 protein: CSAFHRGGREAFF
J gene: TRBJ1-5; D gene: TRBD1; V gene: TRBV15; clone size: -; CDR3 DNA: TGTGCCACCAGCAGAGATCGTCGGCAGGGGGTGAGCAATCAGCCCCAGCATTTT; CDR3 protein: CATSRDRRQGVSNQPQHF
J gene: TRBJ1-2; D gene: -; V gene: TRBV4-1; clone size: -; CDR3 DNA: TGCGCCAGCAGCCAAGAGGTCCTTCAGATGAGCGGCTACACCTTC; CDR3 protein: CASSQEVLQMSGYTF
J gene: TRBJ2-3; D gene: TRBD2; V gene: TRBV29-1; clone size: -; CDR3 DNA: TGCAGCGTTGGGGGGACTAGCGGGGGGGCCCCTACAGATACGCAGTATTTT; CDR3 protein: CSVGGTSGGAPTDTQYF
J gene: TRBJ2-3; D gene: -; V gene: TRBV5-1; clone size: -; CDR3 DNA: TGCGCCAGCAAGGACATAGCCACAGATACGCAGTATTTT; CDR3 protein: CASKDIATDTQYF
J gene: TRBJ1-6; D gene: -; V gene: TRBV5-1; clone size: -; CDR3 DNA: TGCGCCAGCAGCTTACGGAGTGGGTACGAGATTAATTCACCCCTCCACTTT; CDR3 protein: CASSLRSGYEINSPLHF
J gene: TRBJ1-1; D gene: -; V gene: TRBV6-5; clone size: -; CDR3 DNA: TGTGCCAGCAGTTCTCCTAACACTGAAGCTTTCTTT; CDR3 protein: CASSSPNTEAFF
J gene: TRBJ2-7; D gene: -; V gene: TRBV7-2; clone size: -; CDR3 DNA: TGTGCCAGCAGCTTAGCTGCCACGGGGCCCTACGAGCAGTACTTC; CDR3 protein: CASSLAATGPYEQYF
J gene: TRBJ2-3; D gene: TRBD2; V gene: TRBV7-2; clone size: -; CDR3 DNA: TGTGCCAGCAGCCCTACTAGCGGGGGGCTCGATACGCAGTATTTT; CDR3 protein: CASSPTSGGLDTQYF
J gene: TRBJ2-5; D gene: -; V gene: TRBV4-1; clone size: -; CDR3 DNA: TGCGCCAGCAGCCAAGTCGGCAGCCAAAAAGAGACCCAGTACTTC; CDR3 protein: CASSQVGSQKETQYF
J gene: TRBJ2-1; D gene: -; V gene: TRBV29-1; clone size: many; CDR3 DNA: TGCAGCGTTTCCAGGGTAAGATACAATGAGCAGTTCTTC; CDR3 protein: CSVSRVRYNEQFF
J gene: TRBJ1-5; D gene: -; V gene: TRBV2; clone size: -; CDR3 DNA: TGTGCCAGCAGTTACAGACCCAATAGCAATCAGCCCCAGCATTTT; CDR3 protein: CASSYRPNSNQPQHF
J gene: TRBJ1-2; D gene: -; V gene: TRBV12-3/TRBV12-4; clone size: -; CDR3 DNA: TGTGCCAGCAGTCATCGGGTCAGGGTAGGGGGCTACACCTTC; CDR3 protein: CASSHRVRVGGYTF
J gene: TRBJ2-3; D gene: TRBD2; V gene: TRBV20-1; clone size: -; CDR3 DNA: TGCAGTGCGAGTGTTCGGGGGGTCACAGATACGCAGTATTTT; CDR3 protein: CSASVRGVTDTQYF
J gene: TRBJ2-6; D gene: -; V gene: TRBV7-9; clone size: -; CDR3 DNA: TGTGCCAGCAGCCCCGACCGGGCGTCTGGGGCCAACGTCCTGACTTTC; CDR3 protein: CASSPDRASGANVLTF
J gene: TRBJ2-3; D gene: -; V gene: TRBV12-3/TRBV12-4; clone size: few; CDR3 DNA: TGTGCCAGCAGTTTTTATCAGGGTTTGGATACGCAGTATTTT; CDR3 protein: CASSFYQGLDTQYF
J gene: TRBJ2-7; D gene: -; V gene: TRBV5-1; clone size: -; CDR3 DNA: TGCGCCAGCAGCCGCGGGACAGACCTTTCATTAGCCTACGAGCAGTACTTC; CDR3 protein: CASSRGTDLSLAYEQYF
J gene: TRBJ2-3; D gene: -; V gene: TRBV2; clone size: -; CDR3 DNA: TGTGCCAGCAGCGCGGACTACCAGCCCAATACGCAGTATTTT; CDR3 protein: CASSADYQPNTQYF
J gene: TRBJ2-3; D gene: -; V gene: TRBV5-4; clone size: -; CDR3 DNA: TGTGCCAGCAAGGTTTCGGTCCAGGGCACAGATACGCAGTATTTT; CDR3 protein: CASKVSVQGTDTQYF
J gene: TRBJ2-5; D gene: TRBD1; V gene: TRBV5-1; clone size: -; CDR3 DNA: TGCGCCAGCGGCCAGACAGGGAGCGGGACCCAGTACTTC; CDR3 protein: CASGQTGSGTQYF
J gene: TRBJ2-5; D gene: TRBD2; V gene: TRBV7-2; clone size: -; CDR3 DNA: TGTGCCAGCAGCTCTGAGGGGTGGGGGGGACAAGAGACCCAGTACTTC; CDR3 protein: CASSSEGWGGQETQYF
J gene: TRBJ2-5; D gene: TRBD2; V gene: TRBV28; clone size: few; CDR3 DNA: TGTGCCAGCAGCCCCACTAGCGGGGGTCCCCAAGAGACCCAGTACTTC; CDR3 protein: CASSPTSGGPQETQYF
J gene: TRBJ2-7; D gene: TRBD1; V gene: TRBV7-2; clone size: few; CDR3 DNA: TGTGCCAGCAGCCTTACGGGACAGGGGCACGAGCAGTACTTC; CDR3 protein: CASSLTGQGHEQYF
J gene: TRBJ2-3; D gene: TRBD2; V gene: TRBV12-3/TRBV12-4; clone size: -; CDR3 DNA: TGTGCCAGCAGCGGGACTAGCTCCTTTGGCACAGATGCGGAGTATTTT; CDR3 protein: CASSGTSSFGTDAEYF
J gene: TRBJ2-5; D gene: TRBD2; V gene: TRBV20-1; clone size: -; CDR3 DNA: TGCAGTGCTAGAGTTCCTAGCGGGGATGAGACCCAGTACTTC; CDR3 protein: CSARVPSGDETQYF
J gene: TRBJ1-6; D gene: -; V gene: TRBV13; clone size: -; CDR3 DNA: TGTGCCAGCAGCCCCCGGGGACTTCGAGGGAGGGAGTCACCCCTCCACTTT; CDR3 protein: CASSPRGLRGRESPLHF
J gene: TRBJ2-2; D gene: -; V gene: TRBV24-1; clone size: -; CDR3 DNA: TGTGCCACCAGTGATTTGCAGTCCGGGGAGCTGTTTTTT; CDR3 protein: CATSDLQSGELFF
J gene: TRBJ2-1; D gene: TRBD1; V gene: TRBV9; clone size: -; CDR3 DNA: TGTGCCAGCAGCGCAGGTCGACAGGGGGCTGGTGAGCAGTTCTTC; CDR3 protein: CASSAGRQGAGEQFF
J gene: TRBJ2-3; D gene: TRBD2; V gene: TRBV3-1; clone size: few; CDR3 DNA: TGTGCCAGCAGCCAAGAGCGGGGGGGCCGTGGAGATACGCAGTATTTT; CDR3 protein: CASSQERGGRGDTQYF
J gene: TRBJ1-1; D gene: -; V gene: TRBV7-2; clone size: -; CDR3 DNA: TGTGCCAGCACCTTTAGGGAACTGCTTGAAGCTTTCTTT; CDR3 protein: CASTFRELLEAFF
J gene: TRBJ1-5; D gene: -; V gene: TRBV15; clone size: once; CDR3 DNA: TGTGCCACCAGCACAGGAACCGAGGGGTATCAGCCCCAGCATTTT; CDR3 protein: CATSTGTEGYQPQHF
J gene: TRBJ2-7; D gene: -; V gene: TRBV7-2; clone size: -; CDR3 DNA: TGTGCCAGCAGCCCCCGGGCGGGAAACTCCTACGAGCAGTACTTC; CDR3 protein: CASSPRAGNSYEQYF
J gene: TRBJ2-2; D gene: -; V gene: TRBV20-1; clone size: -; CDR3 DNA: TGCAGTGCTAGGGGCATGGGGGGCGAGAGGACCGGGGAGCTGTTTTTT; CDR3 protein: CSARGMGGERTGELFF
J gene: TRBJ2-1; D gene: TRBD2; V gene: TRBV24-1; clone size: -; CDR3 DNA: TGTGCCACCAGTGACCAAACTAGCGGGGGGTATAATGAGCAGTTCTTC; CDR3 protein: CATSDQTSGGYNEQFF
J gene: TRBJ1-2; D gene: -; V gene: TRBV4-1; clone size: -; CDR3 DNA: TGCGCCAGCAGCGAATTACAGGGTCTTGTTGGCTACACCTTC; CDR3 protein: CASSELQGLVGYTF
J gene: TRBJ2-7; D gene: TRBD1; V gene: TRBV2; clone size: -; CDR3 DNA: TGTGCCAGCAGTGACGTTCGAAGGACAGGGGCGTCCTACGAGCAGTACTTC; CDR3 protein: CASSDVRRTGASYEQYF
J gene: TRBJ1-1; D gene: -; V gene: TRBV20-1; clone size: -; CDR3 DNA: TGCAGTGCTCTGACAGACACCCCTAGGAAGGCTTTCTTT; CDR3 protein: CSALTDTPRKAFF
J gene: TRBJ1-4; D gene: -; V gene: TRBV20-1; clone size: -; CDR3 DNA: TGCAGTGCTACCACGCTCGACAGGAATTCCCGCGAAAAACTGTTTTTT; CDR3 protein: CSATTLDRNSREKLFF
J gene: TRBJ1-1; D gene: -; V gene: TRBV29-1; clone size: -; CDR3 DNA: TGCAGCGTTGAAGAGCAGTCTAGTGGCACTGAAGCTTTCTTT; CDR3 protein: CSVEEQSSGTEAFF
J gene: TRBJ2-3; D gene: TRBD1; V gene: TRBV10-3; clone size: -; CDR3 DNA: TGTGCCACCAGAACAACCGGGACAGGGAGGTTTACAGATACGCAGTATTTT; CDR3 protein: CATRTTGTGRFTDTQYF
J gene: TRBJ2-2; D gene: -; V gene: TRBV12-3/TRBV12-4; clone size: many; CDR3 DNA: TGTGCCAGCACCCCGGGACATTCGAACACCGGGGAGCTGTTTTTT; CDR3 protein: CASTPGHSNTGELFF
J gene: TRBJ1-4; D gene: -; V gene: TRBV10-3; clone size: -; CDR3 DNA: TGTGCCATCTCGGGGACATTCTCTCCTAATGAAAAACTGTTTTTT; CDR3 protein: CAISGTFSPNEKLFF
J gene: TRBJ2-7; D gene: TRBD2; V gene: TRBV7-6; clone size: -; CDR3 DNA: TGTGCCAGCAGCTTAGCATATGGGACTATGGAAGAGCAGTACTTC; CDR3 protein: CASSLAYGTMEEQYF